These 30 T cell receptor beta chains were sequenced from one sample in a study of a mutant IDH1 vaccine in newly diagnosed glioma. Time point of the sample: week 35, safety follow-up. Topical imiquimod was applied with each vaccine dose, which held 300 ug of mutant IDH1 20-mer peptide. Measured with immunoSEQ multiplex PCR; TCRdb has only the in-frame clones, and not every one. The sample records tens of thousands of clones, almost 85% being singletons. No antigen is known for these receptors. Sequenced here: PBMCs, sampled from a glioma patient whose treatment included an IDH1 peptide vaccine. These receptors originate from a man younger than 35 with glioma.

This clone was detected only a few times. CDR3 protein: CASSVTSGSYEQYF. CDR3 DNA sequence: TGTGCCAGCAGCGTGACTAGCGGTTCCTACGAGCAGTACTTC. This rearrangement joins TRBV9 to TRBJ2-7, with TRBD2 matching 9 bases. Germline CDR1 and CDR2: SGDLS and YYNGEE. The V gene end was trimmed by 2 bases and the J gene end by 1 base; junction bases not matched to a gene: 1. This CDR3 is 14 amino acids long.

This chain joins TRBV19 and TRBJ1-5; 7 bases match TRBD1. The length of the CDR3 is 14 residues. V shed 7 bases, J shed 7 bases, and the junction held 10 bases outside the gene matches. Germline V gene lookup returns CDR1 LNHDA and CDR2 SQIVND (reference sequence). The CDR3 protein is CASTMDRLGQPQHF. DNA of the CDR3: TGTGCCAGTACTATGGACAGGCTGGGACAGCCCCAGCATTTT.

This chain connects TRBV6-5 to TRBJ2-1; 9 nucleotides align to TRBD2. V was clipped by 2 bases and J by 4 bases; unmatched bases: 3. The CDR3 is 15 amino acids. Germline V CDR1 and CDR2: MNHEY, SVGAGI. CDR3 bases: TGTGCCAGCAGTTACGCCGCGGGAGGGTACAATGAGCAGTTCTTC. Its translation: CASSYAAGGYNEQFF.

The chain has TRBV7-9 and TRBJ1-4; the D is unclear. The CDR3 is 12 amino acids. With 5 bases removed from V and 4 bases from J, the gap between germline ends came to 5 bases. The germline gives CDR1 SEHNR, CDR2 FQNEAQ (reference sequence). The CDR3 here is CASSTNNEKLFF. The CDR3 nucleotides read TGTGCCAGCAGCACCAATAATGAAAAACTGTTTTTT.

The chain combines TRBV9 with TRBJ1-1; tentatively, D is TRBD1 (5 bases). The CDR3 is 18 amino acids. The germline V gene encodes CDR1 SGDLS and CDR2 YYNGEE. V dropped 4 bases and J dropped 4 bases, with 26 bases sitting between them. The CDR3 sequence: CASSWGGNSPSRLTEAFF. The CDR3 DNA follows: TGTGCCAGCAGCTGGGGGGGGAATAGCCCCTCGAGACTCACTGAAGCTTTCTTT.

The CDR3 nucleotides read TGTGCCAGCAGCGCAGGCCCCTCCTCTGGAAACACCATATATTTT. Amino acids: CASSAGPSSGNTIYF. The chain combines TRBV7-3 with TRBJ1-3; D remains ambiguous. The CDR3 is made up of 15 amino acids. Germline V gene lookup returns CDR1 SGHTA and CDR2 FQGTGA. V dropped 5 bases and J dropped 0 bases, with 11 bases sitting between them.

The chain uses TRBV2 and TRBJ2-7, with 10 nucleotides matching TRBD1. With V trimmed by 8 bases and J by 2 bases, 3 bases remained unmatched. The CDR3 is 13 residues long. Germline V gene data show CDR1 as SNHLY and CDR2 as FYNNEI. The CDR3 is CASEGQGPYEQYF. The DNA of the CDR3 is TGTGCCAGCGAGGGACAGGGGCCCTACGAGCAGTACTTC.

The genes are TRBV6-6 and TRBJ1-1, with TRBD1 identical over 10 bases. The CDR3 is 15 amino acids. Trimming at V came to 8 bases and at J to 3 bases, leaving 9 bases not matched to a gene. The germline V gene encodes CDR1 MNHNY and CDR2 SVGAGI (reference sequence). The CDR3 spells CASGGTGAGDTEAFF. The CDR3 nucleotides read TGTGCCAGCGGGGGGACAGGGGCGGGGGACACTGAAGCTTTCTTT.

V and J are TRBV21-1 and TRBJ1-4; TRBD1 is the table's D call and was not checked against the DNA. TRBV21-1 is described as a pseudogene. CDR3 length: 17 amino acids. The CDR3 coding sequence is TGTGCCAGAGTTTTTTTGTACTCGACCCAAGGGGATGAAAAACTGTTTTTT. It codes for CARVFLYSTQGDEKLFF.

The rearrangement joins TRBV7-2 to TRBJ1-2, with D perhaps matching TRBD1 (6 bases). The CDR3 is 15 amino acids. Trimming took 5 bases from V and 4 from J, leaving 17 bases between them. Germline lookup yields CDR1 SGHTA and CDR2 FQGNSA. CDR3 in DNA: TGTGCCAGCAGCCCAAGCGGGGGGCAGGTCTATGGCTACACCTTC. It is translated as CASSPSGGQVYGYTF.

The rearrangement links TRBV7-9 to TRBJ2-1; perhaps TRBD1 as D (5 bases). Trimming pared 1 base from V and 4 bases from J, leaving 8 bases between. CDR1 is SEHNR, CDR2 FQNEAQ, per germline (reference sequence). The CDR3 contains 14 residues. CDR3 protein: CASSLVGLYNEQFF. The DNA for the CDR3 is TGTGCCAGCAGCTTAGTGGGGCTGTACAATGAGCAGTTCTTC.

The chain uses TRBV28 and TRBJ1-1, with D tentatively TRBD1 (5 bases). The CDR3 consists of 13 residues. The germline gives CDR1 MDHEN, CDR2 SYDVKM. V lost 7 bases and J lost 0, with 9 bases in between. The CDR3 is CASTLTVNTEAFF. The CDR3 coding sequence is TGTGCCAGCACCTTGACAGTGAACACTGAAGCTTTCTTT.

This rearrangement joins TRBV20-1 to TRBJ2-7; D ambiguous. This CDR3 is 10 amino acids long. Germline V gene lookup returns CDR1 DFQATT and CDR2 SNEGSKA (reference sequence). Trimming pared 4 bases from V and 4 bases from J, leaving 5 bases between. CDR3 loop: CSATAYEQYF. CDR3 nucleotides: TGCAGTGCTACCGCTTACGAGCAGTACTTC.

This chain joins TRBV7-2 and TRBJ1-1, with D maybe TRBD1 (5 bases). V lost 2 bases, J lost 10 bases, and 11 bases lay in between. This CDR3 contains 12 residues. The germline gives CDR1 SGHTA, CDR2 FQGNSA. This chain's CDR3 is CASSLLGVGAFF. The CDR3 coding sequence is TGTGCCAGCAGCTTATTGGGGGTGGGAGCTTTCTTT.

This clone came up a few times. This chain connects TRBV7-8 to TRBJ1-5, with no clear D. V shed 1 base and J shed 5 bases, with 12 bases lying between them. Germline lookup yields CDR1 SGHVS and CDR2 FQNEAQ. The CDR3 is made up of 15 amino acids. The chain's CDR3 is CASSLVVRPYQPQHF. The CDR3 DNA follows: TGTGCCAGCAGCTTAGTGGTCAGACCCTATCAGCCCCAGCATTTT.

The chain carries TRBV4-3 and TRBJ2-6; D is unresolved. This CDR3 region has 16 residues. V gave up 0 bases and J gave up 4 bases, with 10 bases separating them. Germline V gene lookup returns CDR1 LGHNA and CDR2 YSLEER. CDR3 residues: CASSQEGPGGANVLTF. As DNA, the CDR3 is TGCGCCAGCAGCCAAGAGGGCCCCGGGGGGGCCAACGTCCTGACTTTC.

This clone was seen once. The chain recombines TRBV28 with TRBJ2-1, with TRBD1 matching 9 bases. With V trimmed by 3 bases and J by 15 bases, 9 bases remained unmatched. Germline-derived CDR1 and CDR2 are MDHEN and SYDVKM. This CDR3 region has 13 residues. The CDR3 DNA is TGTGCCAGCAGTTTCCGGGACAGGGAGCGACGGTTCTTC. Protein product: CASSFRDRERRFF.

The sample holds one count of this clone. This chain uses TRBV6-5 with TRBJ2-7; 9 positions match TRBD2. The CDR3 extends over 14 amino acids. The V gene end was trimmed by 6 bases and the J gene end by 0 bases; junction bases not matched to a gene: 3. Germline assignment: CDR1 MNHEY and CDR2 SVGAGI. The CDR3 bases are TGTGCCAGCAGCGGACTAGCGTACTCCTACGAGCAGTACTTC. It codes for CASSGLAYSYEQYF.

The J gene is TRBJ2-5, the V gene TRBV5-4; 11 positions agree with TRBD2. V lost 4 bases and J lost 4; bases outside the gene matches: 6. Germline V gene sequence: CDR1 SGHNT, CDR2 YYREEE (reference sequence). The CDR3 totals 15 residues. The CDR3 protein is CASSSRLAGLETQYF. CDR3 coding DNA: TGTGCCAGCAGCAGCCGACTAGCGGGGTTAGAGACCCAGTACTTC.

The chain carries TRBV21-1 and TRBJ2-7. TRBV21-1 is given as a pseudogene. This CDR3 region has 15 residues. CDR3 sequence: CASSKARLGAYEQYF. DNA of the CDR3: TGTGCCAGCAGCAAAGCACGGCTGGGTGCCTACGAGCAGTACTTC.

V gene TRBV27 combines with J gene TRBJ2-5; D unresolved. This CDR3 has 14 residues. Trimming cost V 0 bases and J 5 bases, with 10 bases left between them. Germline V gene sequence: CDR1 MNHEY, CDR2 SMNVEV (reference sequence). This chain's CDR3 is CASSLSGFWETQYF. Written as DNA, the CDR3 is TGTGCCAGCAGTTTATCGGGGTTTTGGGAGACCCAGTACTTC.

The chain has TRBV5-1 and TRBJ1-3; 9 nucleotides agree with TRBD1. This CDR3 is built from 15 residues. V was pared by 2 bases and J by 1 base, with 1 base of the junction left unmatched. In germline, CDR1 is SGHRS, CDR2 YFSETQ. In DNA form, the CDR3 reads TGCGCCAGCAGCTTAGGGACAGGGTCTGGAAACACCATATATTTT. This codes for CASSLGTGSGNTIYF.

V is TRBV4-2 and J is TRBJ2-3; 9 bases fit TRBD1. Germline-derived CDR1 and CDR2 are LGHNA and YNFKEQ. The V segment lost 1 base and the J segment 1 base; nucleotides outside the gene matches: 3. The CDR3 covers 16 residues. The CDR3 DNA follows: TGTGCCAGCAGCCAAGCGACAGGGGGTGGCACAGATACGCAGTATTTT. Protein product: CASSQATGGGTDTQYF.

The V and J genes are TRBV7-9 and TRBJ2-1; D ambiguous. Per germline, CDR1 SEHNR and CDR2 FQNEAQ (reference sequence). The V gene lost 7 bases and the J gene lost 1 base, with 8 bases spanning the gap. CDR3 length equals 13 residues. DNA of the CDR3: TGTGCCAGCACTGGCGGTTCCTACAATGAGCAGTTCTTC. It translates to CASTGGSYNEQFF.

This clone occurred a few times. CDR3 in DNA: TGTGCCAGCAGCCTCTACACTGAAGCTTTCTTT. Translated, it gives CASSLYTEAFF. This chain links TRBV7-9 with TRBJ1-1, with D hard to call. The length of the CDR3 is 11 residues. Between the trimmed V and J ends, which lost 5 bases and 3 bases, there was a span of 4 bases. CDR1 SEHNR and CDR2 FQNEAQ come from the germline V gene (reference sequence).

The genes are TRBV19 and TRBJ1-5; D is possibly TRBD1 (6 bases). Trimming left V 10 bases short and J 2 bases short, with 9 bases between. The CDR3 runs to 12 residues. Germline CDR1 LNHDA, CDR2 SQIVND (reference sequence). In nucleotides, the CDR3 is TGTGCCACCAGGACAGGCAATCAGCCCCAGCATTTT. This sequence encodes CATRTGNQPQHF. Based on the CDR3 plus reference TRBV19 and TRBJ1-5, the full variable domain is DGGITQSPKYLFRKEGQNVTLSCEQNLNHDAMYWYRQDPGQGLRLIYYSQIVNDFQKGDIAEGYSVSREKKESFPLTVTSAQKNPTAFYLCATRTGNQPQHFGDGTRLSIL.

This clone was seen more than once but under ten times. This chain connects TRBV19 to TRBJ1-5; D remains ambiguous. Trimming took 3 bases from V and 7 from J, leaving 7 bases between them. CDR3 size: 12 residues. In germline, CDR1 is LNHDA, CDR2 SQIVND (reference sequence). The DNA for the CDR3 is TGTGCCAGTAGTATTCGAAACCAGCCCCAGCATTTT. It is translated as CASSIRNQPQHF.

The chain recombines TRBV2 with TRBJ1-1; D unclear. Trimming removed 6 bases at V and 1 base at J, with 9 bases between. Per germline, CDR1 SNHLY and CDR2 FYNNEI. CDR3 length: 13 amino acids. The CDR3 protein is CASSGETNTEAFF. In DNA form, the CDR3 reads TGTGCCAGCAGCGGGGAAACGAACACTGAAGCTTTCTTT.

This chain joins TRBV29-1 and TRBJ1-1; weak D call: TRBD1 (6 bases). V was trimmed by 6 bases and J by 0 bases, leaving 14 bases between them. Germline V gene lookup returns CDR1 SQVTM and CDR2 ANQGSEA. The CDR3 consists of 14 residues. The CDR3 loop is CSVRDTVMNTEAFF. The CDR3 coding sequence is TGCAGCGTCCGGGACACTGTCATGAACACTGAAGCTTTCTTT. The entire variable domain, with the rest obtained from reference TRBV29-1 and TRBJ1-1, is as follows: SAVISQKPSRDICQRGTSLTIQCQVDSQVTMMFWYRQQPGQSLTLIATANQGSEATYESGFVIDKFPISRPNLTFSTLTVSNMSPEDSSIYLCSVRDTVMNTEAFFGQGTRLTVV.

The chain employs TRBV10-3 and TRBJ2-5, with TRBD2 as a possible D gene (6 bases). Between the trimmed V and J ends, which lost 0 bases and 1 base, there was a span of 12 bases. The germline gives CDR1 ENHRY, CDR2 SYGVKD. This CDR3 region has 16 residues. The CDR3 nucleotides read TGTGCCATCAGTGAGTCGGGGCGGACTACCCAAGAGACCCAGTACTTC. Translation: CAISESGRTTQETQYF.